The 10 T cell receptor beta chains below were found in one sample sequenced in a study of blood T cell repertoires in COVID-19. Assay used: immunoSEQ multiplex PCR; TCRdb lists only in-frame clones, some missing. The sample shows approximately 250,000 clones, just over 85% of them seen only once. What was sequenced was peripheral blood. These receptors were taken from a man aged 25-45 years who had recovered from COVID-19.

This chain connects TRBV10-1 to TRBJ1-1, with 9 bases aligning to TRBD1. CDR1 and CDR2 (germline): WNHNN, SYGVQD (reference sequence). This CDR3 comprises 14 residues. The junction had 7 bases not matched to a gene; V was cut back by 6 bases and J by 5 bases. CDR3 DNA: TGCGCCAGCAGCGACAGGGGGGGAAAGACTGAAGCTTTCTTT. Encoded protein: CASSDRGGKTEAFF.

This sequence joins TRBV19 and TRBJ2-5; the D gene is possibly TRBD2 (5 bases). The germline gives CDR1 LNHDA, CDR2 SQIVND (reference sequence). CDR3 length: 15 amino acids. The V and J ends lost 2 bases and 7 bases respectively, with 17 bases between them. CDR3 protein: CASSIMGAGKGTQYF. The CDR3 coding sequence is TGTGCCAGTAGTATAATGGGAGCTGGAAAGGGGACCCAGTACTTC.

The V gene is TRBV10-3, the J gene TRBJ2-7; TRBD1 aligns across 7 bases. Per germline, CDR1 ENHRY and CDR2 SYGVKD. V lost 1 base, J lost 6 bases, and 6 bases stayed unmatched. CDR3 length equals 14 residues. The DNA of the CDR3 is TGTGCCATCAGTGAGTTTACCCCAGGGGGCGAGCAGTACTTC. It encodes CAISEFTPGGEQYF.

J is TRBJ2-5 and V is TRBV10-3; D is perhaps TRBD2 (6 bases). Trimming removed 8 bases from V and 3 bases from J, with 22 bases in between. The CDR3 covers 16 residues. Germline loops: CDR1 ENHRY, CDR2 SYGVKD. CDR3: CAIRKTTSSGKETQYF. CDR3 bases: TGTGCCATCCGGAAGACCACTAGCTCTGGGAAAGAGACCCAGTACTTC.

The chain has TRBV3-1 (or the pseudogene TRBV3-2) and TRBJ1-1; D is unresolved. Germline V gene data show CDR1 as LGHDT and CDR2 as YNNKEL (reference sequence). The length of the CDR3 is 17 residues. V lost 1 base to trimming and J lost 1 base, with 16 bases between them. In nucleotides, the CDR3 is TGTGCCAGCAGCCAAGGGAGAGGGCTAAACGGGAACACTGAAGCTTTCTTT. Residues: CASSQGRGLNGNTEAFF.

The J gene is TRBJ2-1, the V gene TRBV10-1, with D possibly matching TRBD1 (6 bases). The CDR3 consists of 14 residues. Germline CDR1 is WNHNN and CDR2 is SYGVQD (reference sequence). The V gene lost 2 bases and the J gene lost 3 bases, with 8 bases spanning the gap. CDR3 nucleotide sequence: TGCGCCAGCAGTGAGGGGACAAGCTACAATGAGCAGTTCTTC. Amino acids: CASSEGTSYNEQFF.

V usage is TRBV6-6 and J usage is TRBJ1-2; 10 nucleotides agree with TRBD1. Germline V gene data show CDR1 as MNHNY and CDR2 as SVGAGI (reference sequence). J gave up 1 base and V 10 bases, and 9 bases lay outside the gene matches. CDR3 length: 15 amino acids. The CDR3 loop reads CAISRGQGSNYGYTF. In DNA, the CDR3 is TGTGCCATCAGCCGGGGACAGGGGAGTAACTATGGCTACACCTTC.

CDR3 loop: CASSYHPGTNNQPQHF. DNA for the CDR3: TGTGCCAGTAGCTATCACCCCGGGACAAACAATCAGCCCCAGCATTTT. The chain recombines TRBV19 with TRBJ1-5, with a tentative D call TRBD1 (6 bases). V gave up 6 bases and J gave up 3 bases, with 18 bases separating them. The CDR3 sequence is 16 residues long. Germline V gives CDR1 LNHDA, CDR2 SQIVND (reference sequence).

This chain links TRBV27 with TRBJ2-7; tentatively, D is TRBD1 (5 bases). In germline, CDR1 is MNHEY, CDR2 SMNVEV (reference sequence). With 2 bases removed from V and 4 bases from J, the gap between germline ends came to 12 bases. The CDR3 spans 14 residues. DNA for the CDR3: TGTGCCAGCAGTTTACGCGACAGCCTATACGAGCAGTACTTC. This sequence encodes CASSLRDSLYEQYF.

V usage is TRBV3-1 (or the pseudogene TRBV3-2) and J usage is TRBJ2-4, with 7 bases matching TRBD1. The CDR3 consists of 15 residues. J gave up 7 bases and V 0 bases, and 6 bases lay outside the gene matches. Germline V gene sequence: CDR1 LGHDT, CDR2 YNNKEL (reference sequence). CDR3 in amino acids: CASSQDVRGMNIQYF. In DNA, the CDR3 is TGTGCCAGCAGCCAAGACGTCAGGGGGATGAACATTCAGTACTTC.